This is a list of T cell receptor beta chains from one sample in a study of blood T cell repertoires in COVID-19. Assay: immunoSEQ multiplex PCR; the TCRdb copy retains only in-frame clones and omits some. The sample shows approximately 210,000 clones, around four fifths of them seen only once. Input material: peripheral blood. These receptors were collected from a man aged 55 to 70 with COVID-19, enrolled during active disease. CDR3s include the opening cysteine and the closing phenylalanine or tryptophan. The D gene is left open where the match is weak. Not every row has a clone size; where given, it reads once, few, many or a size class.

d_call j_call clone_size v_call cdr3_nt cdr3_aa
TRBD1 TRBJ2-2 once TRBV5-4 TGTGCCAGCAGCTTGGGGACAGGGAGAGGGACCGGGGAGCTGTTTTTT CASSLGTGRGTGELFF
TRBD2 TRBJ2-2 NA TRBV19 TGTGCCAGTAGCCGACTAGCTAGCGACACCGGGGAGCTGTTTTTT CASSRLASDTGELFF
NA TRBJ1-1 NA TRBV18 TGTGCCAGCTCACGGACAGATATGAACACTGAAGCTTTCTTT CASSRTDMNTEAFF
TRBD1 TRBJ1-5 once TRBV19 TGTGCCAGTAGTATAGGACAGGGTGAAGCTCAGCCCCAGCATTTT CASSIGQGEAQPQHF
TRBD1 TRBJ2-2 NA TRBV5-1 TGCGCCAGCAGCGGACCGGGACAGGGGACCGGGGAGCTGTTTTTT CASSGPGQGTGELFF
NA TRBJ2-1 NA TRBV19 TGTGCCAGTAGTAAGCGACAGGCTATCTCCTACAATGAGCAGTTCTTC CASSKRQAISYNEQFF
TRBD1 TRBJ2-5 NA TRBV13 TGTGCCAGCAGCTTAGAAGGACAGGGTAGAGTAGAGACCCAGTACTTC CASSLEGQGRVETQYF
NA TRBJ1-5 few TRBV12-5 TGTGCTAGTGGGCCCACAGGGCCGGGGCCCCAGCATTTT CASGPTGPGPQHF
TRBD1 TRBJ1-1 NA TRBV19 TGTGCCAGTGCTAACCTCATGGACAGGGGGAGCACTGAAGCTTTCTTT CASANLMDRGSTEAFF
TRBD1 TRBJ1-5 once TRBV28 TGTGCCAGCAGTTTGCCGGACAGGGAAAATCAGCCCCAGCATTTT CASSLPDRENQPQHF
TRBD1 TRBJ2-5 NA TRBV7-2 TGTGCCAGCAGCTTAGGGCCGACAGGGGGCGGAGGAGAGACCCAGTACTTC CASSLGPTGGGGETQYF
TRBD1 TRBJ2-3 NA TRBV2 TGTGCCAGCAGTCGGGACAGGCGCACAGATACGCAGTATTTT CASSRDRRTDTQYF
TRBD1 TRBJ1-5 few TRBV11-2 TGTGCCAGCAGCTTGGGGACAGGGGGACAGCCCCAGCATTTT CASSLGTGGQPQHF
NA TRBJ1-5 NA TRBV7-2 TGTGCCAGCAGCTCCGGCGGGGGGCTGGGCAATCAGCCCCAGCATTTT CASSSGGGLGNQPQHF
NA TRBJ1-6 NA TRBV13 TGTGCCAGCAGCGCGAAGGACATCTCGTATAATTCACCCCTCCACTTT CASSAKDISYNSPLHF
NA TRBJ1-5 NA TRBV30 TGTGCCTGGGACAGGATCAATCAGCCCCAGCATTTT CAWDRINQPQHF
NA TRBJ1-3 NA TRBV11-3 TGTGCCAGCAGCCCGGGGAACGGCCGCCACTCTGGAAACACCATATATTTT CASSPGNGRHSGNTIYF
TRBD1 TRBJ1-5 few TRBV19 TGTGCCAGTAGCCCAGTAGCACAGGGGGTAGGCAATCAGCCCCAGCATTTT CASSPVAQGVGNQPQHF
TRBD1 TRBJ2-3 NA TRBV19 TGTGCCATTTCGACAGGGGGCACAGATACGCAGTATTTT CAISTGGTDTQYF
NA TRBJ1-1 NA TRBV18 TGTGCCAGCTCACCATGGGCCCAGAACACTGAAGCTTTCTTT CASSPWAQNTEAFF
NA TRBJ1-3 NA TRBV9 TGTGCCAGCAGCGTACAAGCTCGAGATGGAAACACCATATATTTT CASSVQARDGNTIYF
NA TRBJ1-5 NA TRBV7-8 TGTGCCAGCAACTTAAATCAGGGGAACAATCAGCCCCAGCATTTT CASNLNQGNNQPQHF
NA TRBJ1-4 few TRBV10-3 TGTGCCATCAGTCCAACCCCGACAGGAGGTTATGAAAAACTGTTTTTT CAISPTPTGGYEKLFF
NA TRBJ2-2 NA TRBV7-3 TGTGCCAGCAGCCGACAGGCGGGCACCGGGGAGCTGTTTTTT CASSRQAGTGELFF
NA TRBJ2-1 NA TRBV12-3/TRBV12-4 TGTGCCAGCGAGGGGGCCTACAATGAGCAGTTCTTC CASEGAYNEQFF
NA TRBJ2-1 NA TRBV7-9 TGTGCCAGCAGCCACCAGGGAAATGAGCAGTTCTTC CASSHQGNEQFF
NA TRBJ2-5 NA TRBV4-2 TGTGCCAGCAGCCCCGGACAGCACCAAGAGACCCAGTACTTC CASSPGQHQETQYF
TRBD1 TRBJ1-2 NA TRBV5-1 TGCGCCAGCACCTCGGGTCAGGGGGAGGATGGCTACACCTTC CASTSGQGEDGYTF
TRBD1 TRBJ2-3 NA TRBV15 TGTGCCACCAGCAGAGATTCCAGGGGGCGTACAGATACGCAGTATTTT CATSRDSRGRTDTQYF
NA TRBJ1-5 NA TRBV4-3 TGCGCCAGCAGCCCCCAGAGCAATCAGCCCCAGCATTTT CASSPQSNQPQHF
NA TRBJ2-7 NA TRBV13 TGTGCCAGCAGCCGGGGTTTGGGGGAGCAGTACTTC CASSRGLGEQYF
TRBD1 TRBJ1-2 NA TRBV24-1 TGTGCCACCAGTGATAGGGACAGGGGTGGCTACACCTTC CATSDRDRGGYTF
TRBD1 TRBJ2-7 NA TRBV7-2 TGTGCCAGCAGCTCACCCGGGACAGGGAAGCAGTACTTC CASSSPGTGKQYF
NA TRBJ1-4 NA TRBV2 TGTGCCAGCAAACGACAGGCTGCAACTAATGAAAAACTGTTTTTT CASKRQAATNEKLFF
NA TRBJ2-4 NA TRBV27 TGTGCCAGCAGTCTCGGGCCCCGGGGCATTCAGTACTTC CASSLGPRGIQYF
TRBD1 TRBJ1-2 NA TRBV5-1 TGCGCCAGCAGCCCCGGGACAGGGACCGATGGCTACACCTTC CASSPGTGTDGYTF
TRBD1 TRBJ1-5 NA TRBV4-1 TGCGCCAGCAGCCAAGATCGGGACAGCTATAGCAATCAGCCCCAGCATTTT CASSQDRDSYSNQPQHF
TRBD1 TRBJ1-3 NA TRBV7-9 TGTGCCAGCAGCCAACAGGGACAGGGGGAAGGAAACACCATATATTTT CASSQQGQGEGNTIYF
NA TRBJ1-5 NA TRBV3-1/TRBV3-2 TGTGCCAGCAGCCCTAGCGAGGTCCTCTCGCCTCAGCCCCAGCATTTT CASSPSEVLSPQPQHF
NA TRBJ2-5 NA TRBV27 TGTGCCAGCGGTAGGGGGAAAGAGACCCAGTACTTC CASGRGKETQYF
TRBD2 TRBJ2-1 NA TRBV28 TGTGCCAGCAGTCAGGGACTAGCGGGAGAGGATGAGCAGTTCTTC CASSQGLAGEDEQFF
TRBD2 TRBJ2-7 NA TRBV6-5 TGTGCCAGCAGCTCCAGCGGGAGCTACGAGCAGTACTTC CASSSSGSYEQYF
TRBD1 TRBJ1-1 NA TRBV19 TGTGCCAGTAGTATGACAGGGATATCTGAAGCTTTCTTT CASSMTGISEAFF
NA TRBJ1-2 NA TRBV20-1 TGCAGTGCTAGCCCCCCTGGCCGCTACACCTTC CSASPPGRYTF
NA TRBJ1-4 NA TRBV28 TGTGCCAGCAGTTGGTACAGGGAAAAACTGTTTTTT CASSWYREKLFF
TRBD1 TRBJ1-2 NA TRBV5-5 TGTGCCAGCAGCTTGGGGACAGGGGGCGGCTACACCTTC CASSLGTGGGYTF
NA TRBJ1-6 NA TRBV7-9 TGTGCCAGCAGCTTAGCAGGCCTTAGCGTGGTGCGACCCCTCCACTTT CASSLAGLSVVRPLHF
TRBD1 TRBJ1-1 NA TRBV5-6 TGTGCCAGCAGCTTGGACAGGGGAACGACTGAAGCTTTCTTT CASSLDRGTTEAFF
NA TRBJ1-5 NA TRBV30 TGTGCCTGGGGGCAGGGAAACCAGCCCCAGCATTTT CAWGQGNQPQHF
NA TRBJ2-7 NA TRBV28 TGTGCCAGCAGTTTAGTTCGGTACGAGCAGTACTTC CASSLVRYEQYF
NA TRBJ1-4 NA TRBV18 TGTGCCAGCTCACCTCTAAAGACCGAGGGAAAACTGTTTTTT CASSPLKTEGKLFF
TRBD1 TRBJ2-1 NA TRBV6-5 TGTGCCAGCAGTTACACAGGGGGATCCTACAATGAGCAGTTCTTC CASSYTGGSYNEQFF
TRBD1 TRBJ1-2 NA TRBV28 TGTGCCAGCAGCCTACCGGGACAGGGGAGAAACGGCTACACCTTC CASSLPGQGRNGYTF
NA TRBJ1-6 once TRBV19 TGTGCCAGACCGAGAGTCTATAATTCACCCCTCCACTTT CARPRVYNSPLHF
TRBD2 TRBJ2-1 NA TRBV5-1 TGCGCCAGCAGCTTGGTAGGGTTTGGTAGCGGGAGTGGATACTACAATGAGCAGTTCTTC CASSLVGFGSGSGYYNEQFF
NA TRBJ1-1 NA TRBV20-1 TGCAGGTCAGGGGCCCCGAGAGCTTTCTTT CRSGAPRAFF